The following is a TCR beta chain sequence with its context. Profiled with immunoSEQ multiplex PCR; TCRdb holds only in-frame clones, not every one. The table has roughly 150,000 clones, 75% to 85% seen once. This record comes from a study of blood T cell repertoires in COVID-19. The sequenced material came from peripheral blood. The sequence was collected from a man in his sixties with acute or convalescent COVID-19.

CDR3 protein: CASSPDGRTEAFF. For the CDR3, the DNA is TGTGCCAGCTCACCTGACGGGAGGACTGAAGCTTTCTTT. The V call is TRBV18, the J call TRBJ1-1; no definite D call. CDR1 is KGHSH and CDR2 is LQKENI in the germline V gene. This CDR3 contains 13 residues. Trimming cost V 3 bases and J 5 bases, with 10 bases left between them.